This T cell receptor (beta chain) was found in a study of T cell repertoires in cytomegalovirus infection. Study summary: HLA-B-restricted CMV epitopes that are well studied, plus recently identified HLA-C-restricted ones, were used by the study. Both a matching HLA type and CMV infection were indicated by public TCR beta signatures. General observations from the study: Carriers of CMV plus the relevant HLA were identified by cumulative public TCR beta family frequency. HLA-C-restricted, CMV-specific TCR beta clonotypes were dominant ex vivo.

CDR3 length equals 13 residues. V lost 3 bases, J lost 8 bases, and 10 bases lay in between. Germline values: CDR1 LGHNT, CDR2 FRNRAP. Notes on this clonotype: Its specificity is not known.

TCRdb re-called the reads through MiXCR, storing one row per CDR3 protein. Here the sample spans hundreds of thousands of distinct CDR3 sequences, approximately 40% being singletons. This receptor was obtained from a human donor in good health (CMV status not recorded). Some clones in this sample may be carry-over from other donors' samples. V gene TRBV12-5 combines with J gene TRBJ2-2; D unresolved. The specimen comprised cultured PBMCs, sampled from culture after CMV antigen stimulation. Written as DNA, the CDR3 is TGTGCTAGTGGTTTCGAAGGGAAGGGGGAGCTGTTTTTT. Translation: CASGFEGKGELFF.